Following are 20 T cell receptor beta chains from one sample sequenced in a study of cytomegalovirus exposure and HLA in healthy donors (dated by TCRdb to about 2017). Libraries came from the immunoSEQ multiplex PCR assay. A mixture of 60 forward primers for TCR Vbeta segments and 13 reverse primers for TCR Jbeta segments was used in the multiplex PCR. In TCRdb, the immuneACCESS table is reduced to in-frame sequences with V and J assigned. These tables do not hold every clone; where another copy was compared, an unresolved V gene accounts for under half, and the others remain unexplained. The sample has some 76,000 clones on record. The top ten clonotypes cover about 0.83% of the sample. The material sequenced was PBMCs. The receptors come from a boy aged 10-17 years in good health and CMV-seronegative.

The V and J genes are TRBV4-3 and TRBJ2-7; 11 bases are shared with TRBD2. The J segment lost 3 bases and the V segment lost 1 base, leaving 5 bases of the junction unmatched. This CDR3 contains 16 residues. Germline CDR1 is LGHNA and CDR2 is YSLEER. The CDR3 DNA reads TGCGCCAGCAGCCAAGCGACTAGCGGGGCAAACTACGAGCAGTACTTC. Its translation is CASSQATSGANYEQYF.

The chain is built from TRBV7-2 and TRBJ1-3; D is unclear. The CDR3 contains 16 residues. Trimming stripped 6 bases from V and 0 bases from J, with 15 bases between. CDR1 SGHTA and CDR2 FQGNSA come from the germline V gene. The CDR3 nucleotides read TGTGCCAGCAGACCGCGGTTCCGGCCCTCTGGAAACACCATATATTTT. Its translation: CASRPRFRPSGNTIYF.

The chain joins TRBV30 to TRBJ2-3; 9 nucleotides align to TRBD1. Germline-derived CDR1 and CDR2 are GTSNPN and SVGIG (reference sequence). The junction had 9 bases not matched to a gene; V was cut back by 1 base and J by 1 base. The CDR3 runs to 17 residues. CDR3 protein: CAWSGRQGDLRTDTQYF. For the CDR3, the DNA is TGTGCCTGGAGTGGGCGACAGGGGGACCTCCGCACAGATACGCAGTATTTT.

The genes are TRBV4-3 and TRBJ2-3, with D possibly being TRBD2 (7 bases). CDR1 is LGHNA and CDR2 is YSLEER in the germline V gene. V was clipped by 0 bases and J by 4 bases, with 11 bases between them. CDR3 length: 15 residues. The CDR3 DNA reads TGCGCCAGCAGCCAAGACTCGGGGGGCCCAGATACGCAGTATTTT. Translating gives CASSQDSGGPDTQYF.

DNA for the CDR3: TGCGCCAGCAGCCCCTACTTGGAGGTTTACGAGCAGTACTTC. This encodes CASSPYLEVYEQYF. The rearrangement joins TRBV4-1 to TRBJ2-7, with D tentatively TRBD2 (5 bases). The CDR3 length is 14 residues. Germline CDR1 reads MGHRA; CDR2 reads YSYEKL. V shed 4 bases and J shed 4 bases, with 14 bases lying between them.

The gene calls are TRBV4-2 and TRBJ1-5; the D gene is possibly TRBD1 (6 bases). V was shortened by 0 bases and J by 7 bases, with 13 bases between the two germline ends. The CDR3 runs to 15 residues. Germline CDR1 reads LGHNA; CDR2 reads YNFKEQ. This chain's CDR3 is CASSQDSAGDQPQHF. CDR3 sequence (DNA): TGTGCCAGCAGCCAAGATTCGGCAGGGGACCAGCCCCAGCATTTT.

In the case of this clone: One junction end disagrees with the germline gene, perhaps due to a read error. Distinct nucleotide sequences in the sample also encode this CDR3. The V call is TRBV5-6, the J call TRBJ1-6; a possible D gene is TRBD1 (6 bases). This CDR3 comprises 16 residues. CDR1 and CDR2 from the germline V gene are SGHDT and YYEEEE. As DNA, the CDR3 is TGTGCCAGCAGCCCAGGGGTCGTTGGTCATAATTCACCCCTACACTTT. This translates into CASSPGVVGHNSPLHF.

The DNA for the CDR3 is TGTGCCAGCAGCTTAGAGAGGCGGTTCGACGCTGAGCAGTTCTTC. Protein product: CASSLERRFDAEQFF. J is TRBJ2-1 and V is TRBV7-6, with D hard to call. The CDR3 length is 15 residues. Germline loops: CDR1 SGHVS, CDR2 FNYEAQ. Trimming left V 1 base short and J 9 bases short, with 16 bases between.

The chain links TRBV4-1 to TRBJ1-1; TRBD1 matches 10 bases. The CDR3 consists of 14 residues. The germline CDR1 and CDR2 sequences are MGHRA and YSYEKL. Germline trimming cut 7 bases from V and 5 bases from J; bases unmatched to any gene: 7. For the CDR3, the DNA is TGCGCCAGCACCTCGGACAGGGGGGGAACTGAAGCTTTCTTT. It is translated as CASTSDRGGTEAFF.

In DNA, the CDR3 is TGTGCCAGCAGCCGGACAGGGTTCTACACCTTC. It is translated as CASSRTGFYTF. The chain joins TRBV13 to TRBJ1-2; 8 nucleotides line up with TRBD1. Germline loops: CDR1 PRHDT, CDR2 FYEKMQ (reference sequence). V lost 5 bases and J lost 10; bases outside the gene matches: 3. The CDR3 totals 11 residues.

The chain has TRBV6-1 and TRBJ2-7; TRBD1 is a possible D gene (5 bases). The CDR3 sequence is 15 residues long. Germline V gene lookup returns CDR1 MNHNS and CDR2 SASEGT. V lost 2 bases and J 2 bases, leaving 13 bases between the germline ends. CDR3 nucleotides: TGTGCCAGCAGTGAACAAGGACACGGAGCCTACGAGCAGTACTTC. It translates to CASSEQGHGAYEQYF.

CDR3 DNA sequence: TGTGCCTGGGGACAGGGGGCAGTTGGAAACAATGAGCAGTTCTTC. The encoded protein is CAWGQGAVGNNEQFF. The J gene is TRBJ2-1, the V gene TRBV30, with 11 bases lining up with TRBD1. CDR3 length: 15 residues. V gave up 5 bases and J gave up 5 bases; unmatched junction bases: 8. The germline CDR1 and CDR2 sequences are GTSNPN and SVGIG (reference sequence).

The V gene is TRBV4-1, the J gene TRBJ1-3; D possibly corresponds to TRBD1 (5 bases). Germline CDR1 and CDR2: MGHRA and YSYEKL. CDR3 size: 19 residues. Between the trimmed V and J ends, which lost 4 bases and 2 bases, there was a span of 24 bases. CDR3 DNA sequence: TGCGCCAGCAGCCCCATGGGGGTCGCAGGGAGGCCGGCTGGAAACACCATATATTTT. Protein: CASSPMGVAGRPAGNTIYF.

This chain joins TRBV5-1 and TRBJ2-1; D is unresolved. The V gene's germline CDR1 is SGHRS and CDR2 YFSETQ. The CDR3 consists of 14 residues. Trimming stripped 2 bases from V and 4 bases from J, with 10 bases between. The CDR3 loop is CASSFSGRYNEQFF. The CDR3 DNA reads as TGCGCCAGCAGCTTCTCAGGAAGATACAATGAGCAGTTCTTC.

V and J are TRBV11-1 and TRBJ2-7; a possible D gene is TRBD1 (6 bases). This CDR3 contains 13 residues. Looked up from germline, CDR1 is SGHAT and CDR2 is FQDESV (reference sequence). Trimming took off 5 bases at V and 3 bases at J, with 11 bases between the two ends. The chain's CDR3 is CASSPRQVYEQYF. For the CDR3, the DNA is TGTGCCAGCAGCCCACGACAGGTCTACGAGCAGTACTTC.

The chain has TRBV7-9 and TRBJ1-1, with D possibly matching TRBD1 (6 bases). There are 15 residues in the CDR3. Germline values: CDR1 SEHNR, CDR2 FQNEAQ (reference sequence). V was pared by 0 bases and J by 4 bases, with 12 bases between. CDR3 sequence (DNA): TGTGCCAGCAGCTTAGCCCCACTCAGGGGCACTGAAGCTTTCTTT. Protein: CASSLAPLRGTEAFF.

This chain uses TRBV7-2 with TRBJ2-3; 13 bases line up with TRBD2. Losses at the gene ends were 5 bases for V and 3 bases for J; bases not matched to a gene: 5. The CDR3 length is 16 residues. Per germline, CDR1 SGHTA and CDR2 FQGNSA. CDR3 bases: TGTGCCAGCAGCACGACTAGCGGGAGGATTACAGATACGCAGTATTTT. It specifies CASSTTSGRITDTQYF.

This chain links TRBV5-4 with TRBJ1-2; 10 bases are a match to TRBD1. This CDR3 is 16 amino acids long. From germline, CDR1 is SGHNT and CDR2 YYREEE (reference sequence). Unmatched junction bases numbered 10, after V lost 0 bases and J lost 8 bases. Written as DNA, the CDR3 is TGTGCCAGCAGCTTGGAATTCGGGACAGGGGTATGGGGCTACACCTTC. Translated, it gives CASSLEFGTGVWGYTF.

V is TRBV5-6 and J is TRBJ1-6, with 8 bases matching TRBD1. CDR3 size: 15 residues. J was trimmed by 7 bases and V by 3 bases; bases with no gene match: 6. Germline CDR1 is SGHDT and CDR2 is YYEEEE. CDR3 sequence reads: CASSSTDRENSPLHF. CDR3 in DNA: TGTGCCAGCAGCTCGACGGACAGGGAAAATTCACCCCTCCACTTT.

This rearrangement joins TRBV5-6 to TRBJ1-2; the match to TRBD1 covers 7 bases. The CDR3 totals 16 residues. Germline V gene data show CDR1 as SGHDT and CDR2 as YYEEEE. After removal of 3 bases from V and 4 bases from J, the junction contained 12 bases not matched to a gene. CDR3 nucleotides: TGTGCCAGCAGCTCGCCATCCAACAGGGGCGCCTATGGCTACACCTTC. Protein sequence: CASSSPSNRGAYGYTF.